This T cell receptor (beta chain) was observed in a study of identifying expanded T cells in peripheral blood. Clones were sequenced by immunoSEQ multiplex PCR, and TCRdb holds only the in-frame ones, with some missing. The sample holds approximately 130,000 clones; roughly 82% are singletons and the top ten take roughly 3.3%. The CDR3 covers 14 residues. Germline V gene sequence: CDR1 SGHTA, CDR2 FQGNSA. The V end was cut by 4 bases, the J end by 7 bases, with 14 bases between. The source material was blood. The V call is TRBV7-2, the J call TRBJ2-1; TRBD1 or TRBD2 may be the D gene (6 bases each). This receptor was obtained from a person between 18 and 75 years old in good health. CDR3 sequence (DNA): TGTGCCAGCAGCTCCCACCAAGGGGGGAATGAGCAGTTCTTC. It codes for CASSSHQGGNEQFF. The whole variable domain, filled in from reference TRBV7-2 and TRBJ2-1, reads GAGVSQSPSNKVTEKGKDVELRCDPISGHTALYWYRQSLGQGLEFLIYFQGNSAPDKSGLPSDRFSAERTGGSVSTLTIQRTQQEDSAVYLCASSSHQGGNEQFFGPGTRLTVL.